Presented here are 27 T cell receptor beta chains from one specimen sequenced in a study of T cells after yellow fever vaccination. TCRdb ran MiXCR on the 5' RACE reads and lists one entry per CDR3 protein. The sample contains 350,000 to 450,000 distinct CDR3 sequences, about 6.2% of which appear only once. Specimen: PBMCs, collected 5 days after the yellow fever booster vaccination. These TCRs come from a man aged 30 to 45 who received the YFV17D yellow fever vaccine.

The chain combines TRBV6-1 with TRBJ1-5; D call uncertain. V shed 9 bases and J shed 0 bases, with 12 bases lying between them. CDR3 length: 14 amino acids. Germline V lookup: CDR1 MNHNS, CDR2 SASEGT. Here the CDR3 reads CASHQPYSNQPQHF. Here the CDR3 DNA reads TGTGCCAGTCACCAGCCGTATAGCAATCAGCCCCAGCATTTT.

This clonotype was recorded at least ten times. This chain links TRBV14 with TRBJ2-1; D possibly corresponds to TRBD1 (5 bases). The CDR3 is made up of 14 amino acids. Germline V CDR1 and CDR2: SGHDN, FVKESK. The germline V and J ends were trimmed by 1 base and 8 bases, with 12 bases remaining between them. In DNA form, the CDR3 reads TGTGCCAGCAGCCAAGTCTATAAGGGGTATGAGCAGTTCTTC. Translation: CASSQVYKGYEQFF.

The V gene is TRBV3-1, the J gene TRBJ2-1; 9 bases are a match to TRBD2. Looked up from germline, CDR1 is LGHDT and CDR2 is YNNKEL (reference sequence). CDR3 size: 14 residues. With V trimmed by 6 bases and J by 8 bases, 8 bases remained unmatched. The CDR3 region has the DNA TGTGCCAGCAGTGGGACTAGCTCGTTCGATGAGCAGTTCTTC. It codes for CASSGTSSFDEQFF.

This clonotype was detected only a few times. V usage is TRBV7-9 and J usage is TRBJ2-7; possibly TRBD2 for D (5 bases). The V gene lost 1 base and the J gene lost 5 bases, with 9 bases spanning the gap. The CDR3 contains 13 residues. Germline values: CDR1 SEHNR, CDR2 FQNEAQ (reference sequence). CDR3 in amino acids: CASSLGNGNEQYF. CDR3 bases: TGTGCCAGCAGCTTAGGAAACGGGAACGAGCAGTACTTC.

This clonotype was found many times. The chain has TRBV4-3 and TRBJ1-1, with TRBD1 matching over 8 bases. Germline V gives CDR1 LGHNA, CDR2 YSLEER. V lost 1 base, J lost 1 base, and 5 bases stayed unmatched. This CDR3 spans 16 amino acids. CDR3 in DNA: TGCGCCAGCAGCCAAGCCTTTCAGGGGGCGAACACTGAAGCTTTCTTT. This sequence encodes CASSQAFQGANTEAFF.

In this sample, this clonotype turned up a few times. CDR3 bases: TGCGCCAGCAGCCAAGATCGATCTAGCGGGACCAACACCGGGGAGCTGTTTTTT. Its protein is CASSQDRSSGTNTGELFF. The rearrangement links TRBV4-3 to TRBJ2-2; 9 nucleotides agree with TRBD2. Germline V CDR1 and CDR2: LGHNA, YSLEER. The junction had 7 bases not matched to a gene; V was cut back by 0 bases and J by 2 bases. The length of the CDR3 is 18 residues.

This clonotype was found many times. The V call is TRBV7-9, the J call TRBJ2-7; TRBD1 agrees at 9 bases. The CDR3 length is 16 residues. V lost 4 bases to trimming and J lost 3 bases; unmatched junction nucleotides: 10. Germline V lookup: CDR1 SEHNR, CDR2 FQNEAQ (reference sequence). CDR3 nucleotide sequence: TGTGCCAGCAGCTACACAGGGACAGGGATAAACTACGAGCAGTACTTC. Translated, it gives CASSYTGTGINYEQYF.

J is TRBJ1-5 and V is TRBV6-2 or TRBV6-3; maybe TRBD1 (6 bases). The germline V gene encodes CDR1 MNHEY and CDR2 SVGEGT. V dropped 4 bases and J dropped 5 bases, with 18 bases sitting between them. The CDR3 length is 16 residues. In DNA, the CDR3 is TGTGCCAGCAGTTCCTCCGGGACAAGATTATATCAGCCCCAGCATTTT. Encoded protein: CASSSSGTRLYQPQHF.

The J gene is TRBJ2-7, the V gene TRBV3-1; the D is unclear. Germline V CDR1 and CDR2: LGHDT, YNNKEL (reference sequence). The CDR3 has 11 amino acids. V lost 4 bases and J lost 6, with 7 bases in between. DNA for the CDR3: TGTGCCAGCAGCCCTAAGGGCGAGCAGTACTTC. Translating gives CASSPKGEQYF.

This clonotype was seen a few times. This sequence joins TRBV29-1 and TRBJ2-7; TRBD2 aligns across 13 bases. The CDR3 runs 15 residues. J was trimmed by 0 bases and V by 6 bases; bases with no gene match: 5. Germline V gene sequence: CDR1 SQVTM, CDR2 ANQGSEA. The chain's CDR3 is CSVLGLAGASYEQYF. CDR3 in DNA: TGCAGCGTCCTAGGACTAGCGGGAGCCTCCTACGAGCAGTACTTC.

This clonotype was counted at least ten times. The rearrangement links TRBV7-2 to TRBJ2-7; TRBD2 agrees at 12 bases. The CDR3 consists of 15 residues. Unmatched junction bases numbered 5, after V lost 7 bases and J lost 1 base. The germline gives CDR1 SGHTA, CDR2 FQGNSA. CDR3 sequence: CASTGTSGPSYEQYF. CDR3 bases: TGTGCCAGCACCGGGACTAGCGGGCCTTCCTACGAGCAGTACTTC.

The CDR3 loop is CASSISGMETQYF. DNA for the CDR3: TGTGCCAGTAGTATATCCGGGATGGAGACCCAGTACTTC. The J gene is TRBJ2-5, the V gene TRBV19; weak D call: TRBD2 (5 bases). This CDR3 has 13 amino acids. V gave up 2 bases and J gave up 5 bases, with 9 bases separating them. Looked up from germline, CDR1 is LNHDA and CDR2 is SQIVND (reference sequence).

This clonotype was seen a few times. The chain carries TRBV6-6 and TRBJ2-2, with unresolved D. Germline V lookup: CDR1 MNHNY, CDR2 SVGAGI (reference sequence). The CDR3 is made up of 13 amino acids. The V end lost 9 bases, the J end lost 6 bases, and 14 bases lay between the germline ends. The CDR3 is CASLALFPGELFF. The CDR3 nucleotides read TGTGCCAGTCTGGCCTTATTCCCCGGGGAGCTGTTTTTT.

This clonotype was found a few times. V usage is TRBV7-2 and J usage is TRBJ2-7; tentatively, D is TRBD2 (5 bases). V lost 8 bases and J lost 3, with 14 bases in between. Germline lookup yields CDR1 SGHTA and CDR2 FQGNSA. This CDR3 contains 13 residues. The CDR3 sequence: CASAANGGYEQYF. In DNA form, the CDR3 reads TGTGCCAGCGCTGCGAATGGAGGCTACGAGCAGTACTTC.

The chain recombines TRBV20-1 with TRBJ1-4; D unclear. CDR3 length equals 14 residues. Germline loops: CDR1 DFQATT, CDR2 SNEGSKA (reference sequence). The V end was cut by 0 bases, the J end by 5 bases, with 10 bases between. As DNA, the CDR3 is TGCAGTGCTAGAGATCCCAGGTCGAATGAAAAACTGTTTTTT. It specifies CSARDPRSNEKLFF.

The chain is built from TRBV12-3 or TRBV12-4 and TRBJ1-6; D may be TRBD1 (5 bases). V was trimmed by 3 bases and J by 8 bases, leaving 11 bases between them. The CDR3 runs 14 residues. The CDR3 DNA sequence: TGTGCCAGCAGTTTGCGGGGGGTAGATTCACCCCTCCACTTT. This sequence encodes CASSLRGVDSPLHF.

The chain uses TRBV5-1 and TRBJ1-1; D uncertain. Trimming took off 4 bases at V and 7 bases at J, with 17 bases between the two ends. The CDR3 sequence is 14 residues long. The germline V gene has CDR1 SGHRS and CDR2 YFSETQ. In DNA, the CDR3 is TGCGCCAGCAGCCCCATAGCGGGGTCGGGTGAAGCTTTCTTT. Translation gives CASSPIAGSGEAFF.

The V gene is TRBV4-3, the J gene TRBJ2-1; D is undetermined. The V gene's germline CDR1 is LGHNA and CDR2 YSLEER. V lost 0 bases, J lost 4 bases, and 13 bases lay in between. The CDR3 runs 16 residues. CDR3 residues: CASSQDQPTLYNEQFF. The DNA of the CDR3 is TGCGCCAGCAGCCAAGATCAGCCAACCCTGTACAATGAGCAGTTCTTC.

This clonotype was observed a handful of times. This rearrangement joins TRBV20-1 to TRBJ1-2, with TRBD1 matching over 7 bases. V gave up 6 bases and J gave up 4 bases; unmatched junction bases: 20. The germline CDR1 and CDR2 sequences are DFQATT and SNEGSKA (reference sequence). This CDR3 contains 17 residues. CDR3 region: CSAPLDRDFQRGYGYTF. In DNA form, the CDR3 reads TGCAGTGCGCCGCTAGACAGGGATTTCCAGAGGGGCTATGGCTACACCTTC.

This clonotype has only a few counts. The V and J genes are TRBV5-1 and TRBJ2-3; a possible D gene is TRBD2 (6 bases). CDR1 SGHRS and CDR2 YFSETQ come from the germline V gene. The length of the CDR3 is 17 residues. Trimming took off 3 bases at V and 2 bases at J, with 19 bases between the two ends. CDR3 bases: TGCGCCAGCAGCTACGACGGAAGACTAGGGTCCACAGATACGCAGTATTTT. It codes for CASSYDGRLGSTDTQYF.

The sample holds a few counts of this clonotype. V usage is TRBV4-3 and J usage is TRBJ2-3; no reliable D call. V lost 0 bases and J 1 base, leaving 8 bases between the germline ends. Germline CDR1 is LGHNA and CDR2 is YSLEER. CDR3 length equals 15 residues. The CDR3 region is CASSQDQVGTDTQYF. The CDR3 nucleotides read TGCGCCAGCAGCCAAGATCAGGTCGGCACAGATACGCAGTATTTT.

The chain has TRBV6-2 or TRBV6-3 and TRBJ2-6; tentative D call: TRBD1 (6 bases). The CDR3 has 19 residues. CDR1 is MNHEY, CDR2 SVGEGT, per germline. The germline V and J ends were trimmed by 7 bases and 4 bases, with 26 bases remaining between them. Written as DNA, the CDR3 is TGTGCCAGCACCATTGGGACATTCGCCTCTACTCTGGGGGCCAACGTCCTGACTTTC. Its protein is CASTIGTFASTLGANVLTF.

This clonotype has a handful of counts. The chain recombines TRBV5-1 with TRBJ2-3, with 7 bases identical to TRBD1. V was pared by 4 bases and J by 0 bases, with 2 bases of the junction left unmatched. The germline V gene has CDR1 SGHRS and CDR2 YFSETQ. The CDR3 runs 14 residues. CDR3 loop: CASSRDSSTDTQYF. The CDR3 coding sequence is TGCGCCAGCAGCCGGGACAGCAGCACAGATACGCAGTATTTT.

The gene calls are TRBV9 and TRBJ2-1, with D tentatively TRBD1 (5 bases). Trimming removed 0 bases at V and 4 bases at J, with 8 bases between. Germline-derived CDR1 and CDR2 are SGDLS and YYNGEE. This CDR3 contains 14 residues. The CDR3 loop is CASSVDTGYNEQFF. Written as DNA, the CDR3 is TGTGCCAGCAGCGTAGACACAGGATACAATGAGCAGTTCTTC.

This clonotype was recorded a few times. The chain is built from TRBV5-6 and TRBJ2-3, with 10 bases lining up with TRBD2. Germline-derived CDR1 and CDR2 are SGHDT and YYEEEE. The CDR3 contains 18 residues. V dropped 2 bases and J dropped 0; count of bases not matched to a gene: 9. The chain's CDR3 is CASSFLAGGPFSTDTQYF. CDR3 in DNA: TGTGCCAGCAGCTTTTTAGCGGGAGGCCCGTTTAGCACAGATACGCAGTATTTT.

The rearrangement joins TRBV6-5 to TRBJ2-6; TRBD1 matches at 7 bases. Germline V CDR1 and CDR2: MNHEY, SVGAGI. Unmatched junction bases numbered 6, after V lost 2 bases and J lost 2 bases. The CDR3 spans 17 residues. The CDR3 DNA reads TGTGCCAGCAGTTACCAGGGGACAGCCACTGGGGCCAACGTCCTGACTTTC. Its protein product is CASSYQGTATGANVLTF.

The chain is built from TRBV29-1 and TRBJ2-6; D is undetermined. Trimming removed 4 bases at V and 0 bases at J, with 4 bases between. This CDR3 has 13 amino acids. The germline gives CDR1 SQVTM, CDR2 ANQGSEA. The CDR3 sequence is CSVGISGANVLTF. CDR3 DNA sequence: TGCAGCGTTGGGATCTCTGGGGCCAACGTCCTGACTTTC.